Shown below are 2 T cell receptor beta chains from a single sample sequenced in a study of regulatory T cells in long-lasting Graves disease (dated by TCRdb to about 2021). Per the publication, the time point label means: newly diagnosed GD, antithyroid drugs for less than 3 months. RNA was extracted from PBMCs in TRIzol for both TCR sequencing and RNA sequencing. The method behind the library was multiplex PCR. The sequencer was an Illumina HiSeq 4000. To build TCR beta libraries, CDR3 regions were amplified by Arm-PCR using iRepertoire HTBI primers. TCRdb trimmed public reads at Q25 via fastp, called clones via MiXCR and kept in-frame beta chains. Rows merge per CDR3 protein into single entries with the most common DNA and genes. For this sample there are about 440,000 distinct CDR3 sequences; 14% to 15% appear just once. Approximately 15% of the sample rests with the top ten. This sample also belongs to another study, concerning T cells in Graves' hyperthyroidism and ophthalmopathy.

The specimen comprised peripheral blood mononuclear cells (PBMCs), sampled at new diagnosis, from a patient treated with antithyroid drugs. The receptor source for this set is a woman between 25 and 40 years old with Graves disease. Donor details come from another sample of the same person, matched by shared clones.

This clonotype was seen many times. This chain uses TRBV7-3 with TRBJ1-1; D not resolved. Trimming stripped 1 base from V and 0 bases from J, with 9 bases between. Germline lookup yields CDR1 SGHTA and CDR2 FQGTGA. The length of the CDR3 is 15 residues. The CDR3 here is CASSLNPGLNTEAFF. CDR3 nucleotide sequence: TGTGCCAGCAGCTTAAATCCCGGTTTGAACACTGAAGCTTTCTTT.

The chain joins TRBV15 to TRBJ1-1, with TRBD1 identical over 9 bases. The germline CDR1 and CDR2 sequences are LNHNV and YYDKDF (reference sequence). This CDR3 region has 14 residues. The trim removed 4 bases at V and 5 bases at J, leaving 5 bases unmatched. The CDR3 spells CATSTGQGNTEAFF. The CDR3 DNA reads TGTGCCACCAGCACTGGACAGGGGAATACTGAAGCTTTCTTT.